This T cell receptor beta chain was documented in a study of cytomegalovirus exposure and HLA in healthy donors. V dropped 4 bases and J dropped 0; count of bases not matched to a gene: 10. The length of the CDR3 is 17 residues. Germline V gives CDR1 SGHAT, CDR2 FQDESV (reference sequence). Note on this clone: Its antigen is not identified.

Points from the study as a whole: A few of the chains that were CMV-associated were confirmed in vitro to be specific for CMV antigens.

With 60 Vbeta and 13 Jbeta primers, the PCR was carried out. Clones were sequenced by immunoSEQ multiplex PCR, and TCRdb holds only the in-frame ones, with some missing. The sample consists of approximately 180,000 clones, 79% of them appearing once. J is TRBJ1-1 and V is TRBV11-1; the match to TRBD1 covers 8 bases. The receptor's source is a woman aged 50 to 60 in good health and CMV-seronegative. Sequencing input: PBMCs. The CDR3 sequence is CASSSPRTGRLNTEAFF. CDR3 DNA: TGTGCCAGCAGCTCTCCGCGGACAGGGAGACTGAACACTGAAGCTTTCTTT.